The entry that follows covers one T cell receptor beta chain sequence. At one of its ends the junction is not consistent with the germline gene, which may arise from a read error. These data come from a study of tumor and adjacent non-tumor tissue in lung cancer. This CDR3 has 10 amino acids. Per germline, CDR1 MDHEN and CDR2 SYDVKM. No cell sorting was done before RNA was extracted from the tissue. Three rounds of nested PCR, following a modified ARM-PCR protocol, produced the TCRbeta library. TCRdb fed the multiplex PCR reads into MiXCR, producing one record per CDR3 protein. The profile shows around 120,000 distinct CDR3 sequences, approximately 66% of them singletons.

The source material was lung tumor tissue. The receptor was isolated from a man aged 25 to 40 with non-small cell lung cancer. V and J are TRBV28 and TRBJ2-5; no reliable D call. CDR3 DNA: TGTGTCAGCAGCCGAGAGACCCAGCACTTC. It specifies CVSSRETQHF.